The T cell receptor beta chain described here comes from a study of T cells in Graves' hyperthyroidism and ophthalmopathy. V dropped 10 bases and J dropped 0 bases, with 22 bases sitting between them. Per germline, CDR1 MNHEY and CDR2 SMNVEV (reference sequence). This CDR3 comprises 16 residues. This clonotype was observed at least ten times. It was RNA transcripts that yielded the amplified TCR beta CDR3 regions. The TCR CDR3 was amplified in a first-round RT-PCR using the HTBI primer set. TCRdb reanalysed the multiplex PCR reads using MiXCR and keeps one entry per CDR3 protein. Seen here are some 350,000 distinct CDR3 sequences, roughly 15% observed once, and the top ten hold about 21%. Diagnosing involved the use of clinical symptoms, serum thyroxine and TRAb, thyroid ultrasound and orbital computed tomography.

This chain uses TRBV27 with TRBJ2-7; a possible D gene is TRBD1 (6 bases). The source material was blood. The TCR comes from a woman aged 55 to 70 with Graves' ophthalmopathy. CDR3 residues: CATPEPSDRFSYEQYF. DNA for the CDR3: TGTGCCACCCCAGAGCCCTCGGACAGATTCTCCTACGAGCAGTACTTC.